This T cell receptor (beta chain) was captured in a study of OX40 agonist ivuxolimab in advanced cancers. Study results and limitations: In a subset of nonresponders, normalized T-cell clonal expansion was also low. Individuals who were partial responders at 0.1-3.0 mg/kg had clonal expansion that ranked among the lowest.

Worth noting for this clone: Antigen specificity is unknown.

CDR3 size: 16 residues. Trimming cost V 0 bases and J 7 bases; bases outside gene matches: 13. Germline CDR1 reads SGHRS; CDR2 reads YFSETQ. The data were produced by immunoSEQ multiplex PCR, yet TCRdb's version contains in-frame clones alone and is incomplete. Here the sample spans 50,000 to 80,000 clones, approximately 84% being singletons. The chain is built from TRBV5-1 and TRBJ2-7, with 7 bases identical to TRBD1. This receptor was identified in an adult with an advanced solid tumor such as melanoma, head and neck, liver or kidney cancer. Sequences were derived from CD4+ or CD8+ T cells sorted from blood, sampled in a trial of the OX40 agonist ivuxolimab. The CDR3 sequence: CASSLEVGQRTEEQYF. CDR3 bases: TGCGCCAGCAGCTTGGAGGTGGGACAGAGAACTGAAGAGCAGTACTTC.